The 30 T cell receptor beta chains below all came from one sample that was sequenced in a study of T cells in Graves' hyperthyroidism and ophthalmopathy. RNA transcripts provided the source from which TCR beta CDR3 regions were amplified. First-round RT-PCR targeting the TCR CDR3 was performed with the HTBI primer set. Using its own MiXCR run on the multiplex PCR reads, TCRdb lists one record per CDR3 protein. This table has some 320,000 distinct CDR3 sequences, approximately 15% appearing once. The sequenced sample consisted of blood. Every receptor here comes from a woman between 40 and 50 years old with Graves' ophthalmopathy.

In this sample, this clonotype turned up many times. This chain connects TRBV5-8 to TRBJ1-1; no firm D call. The V end lost 2 bases, the J end lost 1 base, and 9 bases lay between the germline ends. This CDR3 spans 14 amino acids. Looked up from germline, CDR1 is SGHTS and CDR2 is YDEGEE. CDR3 sequence reads: CASSFPTANTEAFF. CDR3 in DNA: TGTGCCAGCAGCTTTCCGACGGCGAACACTGAAGCTTTCTTT.

In this sample, this clonotype turned up a few times. The V and J genes are TRBV6-9 and TRBJ1-1, with 7 positions matching TRBD1. With 5 bases clipped from V and 5 bases from J, the junction kept 8 bases outside the gene matches. Germline CDR1 MNHGY, CDR2 SVAAGI. The CDR3 loop spans 14 amino acids. CDR3 in DNA: TGTGCCAGCAGTAATCAGGGGGTTCGGACTGAAGCTTTCTTT. Translated, it gives CASSNQGVRTEAFF.

This clonotype was recorded many times. V gene TRBV20-1 combines with J gene TRBJ2-7, with D perhaps TRBD1 or TRBD2 (5 bases each). V lost 2 bases, J lost 7 bases, and 18 bases lay in between. The CDR3 sequence is 14 residues long. The germline V gene encodes CDR1 DFQATT and CDR2 SNEGSKA (reference sequence). CDR3 nucleotide sequence: TGCAGTGCTAGATCGACTGGGGGAACGGGAGAGCAGTACTTC. Protein sequence: CSARSTGGTGEQYF.

This clonotype was detected many times. The chain carries TRBV28 and TRBJ1-2; no reliable D call. Germline CDR1 reads MDHEN; CDR2 reads SYDVKM. V was trimmed by 6 bases and J by 0 bases, leaving 14 bases between them. This CDR3 region has 15 residues. Here the CDR3 reads CASSFRGLANYGYTF. The DNA of the CDR3 is TGTGCCAGCAGCTTTCGGGGATTAGCTAACTATGGCTACACCTTC.

This clonotype was seen more than once but under ten times. The CDR3 sequence: CASSRRGGGIYEQYF. Written as DNA, the CDR3 is TGTGCCAGCAGCCGGCGGGGCGGGGGCATCTACGAGCAGTACTTC. The V and J genes are TRBV7-8 and TRBJ2-7; D perhaps matches TRBD2 (7 bases). From germline, CDR1 is SGHVS and CDR2 FQNEAQ. V was pared by 5 bases and J by 3 bases, with 17 bases between. This CDR3 is 15 amino acids long.

This clonotype was seen many times. The chain has TRBV11-2 and TRBJ2-3; D gene uncertain. Deletions cut 3 bases from V and 11 bases from J, with 12 bases between. The CDR3 has 12 residues. CDR1 SGHAT and CDR2 FQNNGV come from the germline V gene. Here the CDR3 DNA reads TGTGCCAGCAGCTTGGTCGAAGGTTGGCAGTATTTT. This sequence encodes CASSLVEGWQYF.

With respect to this clonotype: Possible read error: a much larger clone is one base away. Lacking the conserved final phenylalanine or tryptophan, this CDR3 likely reflects a read error. The chain employs TRBV7-8 and TRBJ2-5; no clear D gene. CDR3 length equals 12 residues. The ends were cut back, 3 bases at V and 3 bases at J, with 5 bases in the middle. CDR1 is SGHVS, CDR2 FQNEAQ, per germline. The CDR3: CASSFSKETQYA. The CDR3 DNA follows: TGTGCCAGCAGCTTCTCAAAAGAGACCCAGTACGCC.

This chain links TRBV7-2 with TRBJ1-2; unclear D gene. Between the trimmed V and J ends, which lost 5 bases and 7 bases, there was a span of 11 bases. The CDR3 length is 12 residues. The germline V gene encodes CDR1 SGHTA and CDR2 FQGNSA. This CDR3 reads CASSPDTTGYTF. The CDR3 bases are TGTGCCAGCAGCCCAGACACTACTGGCTACACCTTC.

This clonotype occurred once. Just one base apart from a much larger clone, this may be a read error. The V and J genes are TRBV5-5 and TRBJ1-1; TRBD1 is a possible D gene (5 bases). CDR3 length: 15 amino acids. Trimming left V 5 bases short and J 4 bases short, with 18 bases between. Germline V CDR1 and CDR2: SGHKS, YYEKEE (reference sequence). As DNA, the CDR3 is TGTGCCAGCAGGTTGAGGGCGGGGGAGGGCACTGAAGCTTTCTTT. Translated: CASRLRAGEGTEAFF.

The chain links TRBV2 to TRBJ1-4; the match to TRBD1 covers 9 bases. CDR3 size: 16 residues. V lost 6 bases and J lost 7; bases outside the gene matches: 12. The germline V gene encodes CDR1 SNHLY and CDR2 FYNNEI. The CDR3 sequence is CASRAITGGGGEKLFF. The CDR3 coding sequence is TGTGCCAGCAGGGCCATCACAGGGGGCGGGGGTGAAAAACTGTTTTTT.

This clonotype was observed at least ten times. The chain joins TRBV28 to TRBJ2-3; 9 bases are a match to TRBD2. The CDR3 length is 15 residues. Germline V CDR1 and CDR2: MDHEN, SYDVKM. Losses at the gene ends were 3 bases for V and 6 bases for J; bases not matched to a gene: 7. Here the CDR3 DNA reads TGTGCCAGCAGTTTCAAAGCGGGAGGAGATGATACGCAGTATTTT. It is translated as CASSFKAGGDDTQYF.

This clonotype appeared many times. The CDR3: CASSARDRGRDEQFF. As DNA, the CDR3 is TGTGCCAGCAGCGCCCGGGACAGGGGTAGGGATGAGCAGTTCTTC. The chain combines TRBV9 with TRBJ2-1; 10 bases are shared with TRBD1. This CDR3 has 15 amino acids. Looked up from germline, CDR1 is SGDLS and CDR2 is YYNGEE. Losses at the gene ends were 3 bases for V and 8 bases for J; bases not matched to a gene: 8.

This clonotype showed up many times. This chain connects TRBV18 to TRBJ2-3; 9 positions match TRBD2. The J segment lost 2 bases and the V segment lost 8 bases, leaving 8 bases of the junction unmatched. The CDR3 runs 15 residues. Germline-derived CDR1 and CDR2 are KGHSH and LQKENI. The CDR3 loop reads CASSPLAGDTDTQYF. The CDR3 DNA reads as TGTGCCAGCAGTCCCTTAGCGGGGGACACAGATACGCAGTATTTT. Complete variable domain (other parts from reference TRBV18 and TRBJ2-3): NAGVMQNPRHLVRRRGQEARLRCSPMKGHSHVYWYRQLPEEGLKFMVYLQKENIIDESGMPKERFSAEFPKEGPSILRIQQVVRGDSAAYFCASSPLAGDTDTQYFGPGTRLTVL.

This clonotype was detected ten times or more. The V and J genes are TRBV2 and TRBJ2-1, with D perhaps TRBD2 (7 bases). This CDR3 has 18 residues. CDR1 and CDR2 (germline): SNHLY, FYNNEI. V shed 8 bases and J shed 0 bases, with 23 bases lying between them. The chain's CDR3 is CASEGRGTTWSSYNEQFF. The CDR3 bases are TGTGCCAGCGAAGGGAGGGGGACTACCTGGAGCTCCTACAATGAGCAGTTCTTC.

Ten or more counts support this clonotype. The junction departs from the called germline gene at one end, perhaps through a read error. This rearrangement joins TRBV28 to TRBJ1-2; D uncertain. This CDR3 spans 11 amino acids. Germline CDR1 and CDR2: MDHEN and SYDVKM. The CDR3 here is CASSLYPDLSF. In DNA, the CDR3 is TGTGCCAGCAGTTTATATCCGGACTTGTCCTTC.

This clonotype was seen a handful of times. The chain links TRBV29-1 to TRBJ2-2, with 10 nucleotides matching TRBD2. The CDR3 loop spans 14 amino acids. The V gene's germline CDR1 is SQVTM and CDR2 ANQGSEA. The J segment lost 4 bases and the V segment lost 4 bases, leaving 3 bases of the junction unmatched. For the CDR3, the DNA is TGCAGCGTTGGGGGGACTAGCGCCACCGGGGAGCTGTTTTTT. Its protein product is CSVGGTSATGELFF.

This clonotype has more than one count but fewer than ten. J is TRBJ2-2 and V is TRBV27; D is perhaps TRBD1 (5 bases). Germline V CDR1 and CDR2: MNHEY, SMNVEV (reference sequence). V shed 1 base and J shed 8 bases, with 11 bases lying between them. The CDR3 is 14 amino acids. The CDR3 DNA follows: TGTGCCAGCAGTTTATTTGTCCCAGGGGGGGAGCTGTTTTTT. Residues: CASSLFVPGGELFF.

This clonotype was counted many times. The chain is built from TRBV19 and TRBJ1-4; a possible D gene is TRBD1 (5 bases). The CDR3 is made up of 16 amino acids. Germline V gene sequence: CDR1 LNHDA, CDR2 SQIVND (reference sequence). V was trimmed by 6 bases and J by 4 bases, leaving 18 bases between them. The CDR3 DNA sequence: TGTGCCAGTAGCATGATTGTGGGCAGGGTTAATGAAAAACTGTTTTTT. Amino acids: CASSMIVGRVNEKLFF. The variable domain in full, with the rest retrieved from reference TRBV19 and TRBJ1-4, is DGGITQSPKYLFRKEGQNVTLSCEQNLNHDAMYWYRQDPGQGLRLIYYSQIVNDFQKGDIAEGYSVSREKKESFPLTVTSAQKNPTAFYLCASSMIVGRVNEKLFFGSGTQLSVL.

In this sample, this clonotype turned up many times. The V and J genes are TRBV24-1 and TRBJ2-3, with D perhaps matching TRBD1 or TRBD2 (5 bases each). Trimming removed 9 bases at V and 2 bases at J, with 11 bases between. This CDR3 is built from 13 residues. Germline-derived CDR1 and CDR2 are KGHDR and SFDVKD. In DNA form, the CDR3 reads TGTGCCACCTCACAGGAGGACACAGATACGCAGTATTTT. Residues: CATSQEDTDTQYF.

A few counts support this clonotype. V gene TRBV11-3 combines with J gene TRBJ2-7; tentative D call: TRBD1 (5 bases). Deletions cut 5 bases from V and 2 bases from J, with 10 bases between. CDR1 is SGHNT, CDR2 YENEEA, per germline. The CDR3 runs to 13 residues. The CDR3 bases are TGTGCCAGCAGCCCCGACAGCCCCTACGAGCAGTACTTC. The encoded protein is CASSPDSPYEQYF.

This clonotype was seen a few times. The V call is TRBV20-1, the J call TRBJ2-3; the D is unclear. The germline gives CDR1 DFQATT, CDR2 SNEGSKA (reference sequence). CDR3 length equals 15 residues. Between the trimmed V and J ends, which lost 5 bases and 2 bases, there was a span of 17 bases. The CDR3 reads CSADTGQALTDTQYF. Here the CDR3 DNA reads TGCAGTGCTGATACCGGGCAAGCGCTCACAGATACGCAGTATTTT.

This chain connects TRBV18 to TRBJ1-6; TRBD1 is a possible D gene (5 bases). V lost 5 bases, J lost 7 bases, and 18 bases lay in between. Germline CDR1 reads KGHSH; CDR2 reads LQKENI. The CDR3 has 16 amino acids. In nucleotides, the CDR3 is TGTGCCAGCTCAGCGGGGGAAGGGAGCAAAAATTCACCCCTCCACTTT. Its translation is CASSAGEGSKNSPLHF.

In its sample, this clonotype was seen many times. The V call is TRBV28, the J call TRBJ2-1; TRBD2 matches at 8 bases. CDR3 size: 14 residues. Germline values: CDR1 MDHEN, CDR2 SYDVKM. J was trimmed by 5 bases and V by 5 bases; bases with no gene match: 5. The CDR3 here is CASSTGGRDNEQFF. The CDR3 DNA follows: TGTGCCAGCAGTACGGGAGGGAGGGACAATGAGCAGTTCTTC.

This clonotype has at least ten counts. Its ends do not fully match the called genes, so a read error is possible. The chain links TRBV12-3 or TRBV12-4 to TRBJ2-7; D not certain. This CDR3 has 14 residues. The CDR3 DNA is TGTGCCAGCAATTTATGGCAGGACCCTCGCGAGCAGTACTTC. Amino acids: CASNLWQDPREQYF.

J is TRBJ2-1 and V is TRBV29-1; D call uncertain. From germline, CDR1 is SQVTM and CDR2 ANQGSEA. The length of the CDR3 is 11 residues. Trimming cost V 1 base and J 4 bases, with 2 bases left between them. The DNA for the CDR3 is TGCAGCGTTGAAGTATACAATGAGCAGTTCTTC. Protein: CSVEVYNEQFF.

This clonotype was detected many times. The chain combines TRBV5-6 with TRBJ2-5; TRBD1 aligns across 7 bases. The CDR3 sequence is 13 residues long. Germline V gene data show CDR1 as SGHDT and CDR2 as YYEEEE. The V segment lost 6 bases and the J segment 3 bases; nucleotides outside the gene matches: 5. Written as DNA, the CDR3 is TGTGCCAGCACCAGGGGGACGGAAGAGACCCAGTACTTC. Its translation is CASTRGTEETQYF. The full variable domain, completed using reference TRBV5-6 and TRBJ2-5, is DAGVTQSPTHLIKTRGQQVTLRCSPKSGHDTVSWYQQALGQGPQFIFQYYEEEERQRGNFPDRFSGHQFPNYSSELNVNALLLGDSALYLCASTRGTEETQYFGPGTRLLVL.

This clonotype was recorded a few times. This chain links TRBV10-3 with TRBJ2-7; D perhaps matches TRBD2 (5 bases). The germline CDR1 and CDR2 sequences are ENHRY and SYGVKD. CDR3 length: 12 amino acids. Between the trimmed V and J ends, which lost 8 bases and 6 bases, there was a span of 14 bases. The CDR3 sequence is CAIGPGGSEQYF. Here the CDR3 DNA reads TGTGCCATCGGTCCCGGCGGGTCCGAGCAGTACTTC.

This clonotype occurred a few times. The chain has TRBV6-6 and TRBJ1-2, with D uncertain. This CDR3 comprises 14 residues. From germline, CDR1 is MNHNY and CDR2 SVGAGI (reference sequence). V lost 3 bases to trimming and J lost 3 bases, with 11 bases between them. CDR3 DNA: TGTGCCAGCAGTTATCTCCAGGAACACTATGGCTACACCTTC. This translates into CASSYLQEHYGYTF.

This chain uses TRBV10-2 with TRBJ1-5; D gene unclear. Germline V gene lookup returns CDR1 WSHSY and CDR2 SAAADI. The CDR3 is 13 amino acids. The V gene lost 6 bases and the J gene lost 3 bases, with 9 bases spanning the gap. CDR3 in DNA: TGCGCCAGCAGGGACGGCCCCAATCAGCCCCAGCATTTT. Encoded protein: CASRDGPNQPQHF.

This clonotype was recorded a few times. The CDR3 loop is CSAPDRTETQYF. CDR3 nucleotides: TGCAGTGCTCCGGACAGGACGGAGACCCAGTACTTC. The chain employs TRBV20-1 and TRBJ2-5; 7 bases align to TRBD1. Germline V CDR1 and CDR2: DFQATT, SNEGSKA (reference sequence). This CDR3 has 12 residues. V dropped 5 bases and J dropped 5; count of bases not matched to a gene: 5.